The present TCR beta chain was sequenced within a study of CD8+CD57+ T cells in acquired aplastic anemia. Germline CDR1 reads LNHNV; CDR2 reads YYDKDF (reference sequence). CDR3 length equals 14 residues. The template for TCR beta VDJ and CDR3 sequence profiling was genomic DNA. MiXCR, run by TCRdb on the reads, gives a single entry per CDR3 protein. The sample gives approximately 250,000 distinct CDR3 sequences, 70% to 85% of which show up once; roughly two fifths is in the top ten. This clonotype has just one count. The junction differs from germline at one of its ends, possibly a read error. Selection for sequencing was limited to patients who had shown CD8+CD57+ cell expansion by flow cytometry.

This chain connects TRBV15 to TRBJ2-5; D gene ambiguous. The TCR was taken from a human donor with aplastic anemia. The sample taken for sequencing was sorted CD4+, CD8+, or CD8+CD57+ T cells (not recorded which) from PBMCs. CDR3 coding DNA: TGTGCCACCAGCAGAGTCAGCGAGCAAGACACCCAATACTTC. Protein: CATSRVSEQDTQYF. Drawing the rest from reference TRBV15 and TRBJ2-5, the complete variable domain is DAMVIQNPRYQVTQFGKPVTLSCSQTLNHNVMYWYQQKSSQAPKLLFHYYDKDFNNEADTPDNFQSRRPNTSFCFLDIRSPGLGDTAMYLCATSRVSEQDTQYFGPGTRLLVL.